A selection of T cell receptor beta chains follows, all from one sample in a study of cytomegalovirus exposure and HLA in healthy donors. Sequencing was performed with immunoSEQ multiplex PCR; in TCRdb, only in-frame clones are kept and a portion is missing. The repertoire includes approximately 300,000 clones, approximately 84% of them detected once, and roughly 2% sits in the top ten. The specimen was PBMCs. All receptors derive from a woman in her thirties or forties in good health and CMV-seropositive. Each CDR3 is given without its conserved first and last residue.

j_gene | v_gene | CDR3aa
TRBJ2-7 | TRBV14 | ASSQVTGSNYEQY
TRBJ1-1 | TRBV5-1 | ASGPQEGTF
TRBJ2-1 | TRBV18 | ASSPWDSSYNEQF
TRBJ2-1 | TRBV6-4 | ASRSLAGVQNEQF
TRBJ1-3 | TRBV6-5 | ASSPTGGWDTIY
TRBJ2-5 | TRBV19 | ASSIEGKGQYQETQY
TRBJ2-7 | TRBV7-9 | ASSLEGDGDVQY
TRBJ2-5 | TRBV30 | AWSRGFGGETQY
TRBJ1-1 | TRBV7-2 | ASSPYGTEAF
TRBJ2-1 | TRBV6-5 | ASSYGPGGANEQF
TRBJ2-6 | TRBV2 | ASSENRSPSSGANVLT
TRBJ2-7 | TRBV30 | AWSVQGGPYEQY
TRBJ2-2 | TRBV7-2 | ASSFTSGRATGELF
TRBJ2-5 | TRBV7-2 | ASSPTGLAGWVETQY
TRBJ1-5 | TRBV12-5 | ASGLVLAGGDQPQH
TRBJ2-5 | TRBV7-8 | ASRLPVQETQY
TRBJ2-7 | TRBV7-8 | ASSSIAGPGSYEQY
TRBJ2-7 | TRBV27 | ASSLLAGASAYEQY